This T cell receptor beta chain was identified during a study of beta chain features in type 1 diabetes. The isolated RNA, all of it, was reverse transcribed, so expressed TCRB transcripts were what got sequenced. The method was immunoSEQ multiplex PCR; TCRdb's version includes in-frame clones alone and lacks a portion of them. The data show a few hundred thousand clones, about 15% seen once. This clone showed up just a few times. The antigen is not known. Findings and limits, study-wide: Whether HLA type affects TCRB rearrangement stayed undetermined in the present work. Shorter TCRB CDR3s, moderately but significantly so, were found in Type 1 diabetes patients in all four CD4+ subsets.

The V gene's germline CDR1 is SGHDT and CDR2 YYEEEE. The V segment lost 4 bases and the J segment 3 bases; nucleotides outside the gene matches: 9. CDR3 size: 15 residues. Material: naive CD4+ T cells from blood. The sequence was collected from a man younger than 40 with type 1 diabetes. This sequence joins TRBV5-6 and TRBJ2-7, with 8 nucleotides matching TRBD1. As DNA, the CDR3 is TGTGCCAGCAGCCCGCAGGACAGGGATGGCTACGAGCAGTACTTC. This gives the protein CASSPQDRDGYEQYF. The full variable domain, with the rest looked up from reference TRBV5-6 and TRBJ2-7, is DAGVTQSPTHLIKTRGQQVTLRCSPKSGHDTVSWYQQALGQGPQFIFQYYEEEERQRGNFPDRFSGHQFPNYSSELNVNALLLGDSALYLCASSPQDRDGYEQYFGPGTRLTVT.